Included here is one T cell receptor (beta chain) sequence, with context. Indicated treatment: randomized to nivolumab then ipilimumab (arm A) or the reverse (arm B). Sorted cells were live CD3+CD8+, lacking CD19 and CD56, from PBMCs. This entry comes from a study of sequential checkpoint blockade in melanoma. Data came from immunoSEQ multiplex PCR; TCRdb stores just in-frame clones and leaves some out. The sample shows about 11,000 clones, nearly 80% of them seen only once. Specimen: CD8+ T cells sorted from blood (inferred from file names), collected from a patient given nivolumab and ipilimumab in sequence. The clonotype originates from a human donor with melanoma.

CDR3 coding DNA: TGCGCCAGCAGCCAAGAACCTCCGCCCTATGCGGGGGAGCTGTTTTTT. Translating gives CASSQEPPPYAGELFF. The chain employs TRBV4-1 and TRBJ2-2; D call uncertain. CDR3 length equals 16 residues. Trimming cost V 0 bases and J 8 bases, with 16 bases left between them. CDR1 is MGHRA, CDR2 YSYEKL, per germline.